This is a list of T cell receptor beta chains from one sample in a study of T cell changes during pregnancy in multiple sclerosis. Sequenced by immunoSEQ multiplex PCR; TCRdb stores in-frame clones only, minus some. The repertoire has around 61,000 clones, over 80% of them found once; the top ten carry roughly 0.9%. Specimen: peripheral blood, collected in the first trimester of pregnancy. The origin of the receptors is a female donor in good health, enrolled as a control in a pregnancy study. Both conserved end residues are part of each CDR3. A D gene is named only where the DNA matches it firmly. A clone size is listed for some rows: how often the clone was seen (once, few, many), or a class if it is expanded.

NA	TRBJ2-1	13	TRBV5-5	NA	TGTGCCAGCAGCGGCGAACAGGGCCATGAGCAGTTCTTC	CASSGEQGHEQFF
TRBD1	TRBJ1-6	15	TRBV27	NA	TGTGCCAGCAGTCCCATCGGGACAGAAAATTCACCCCTCCACTTT	CASSPIGTENSPLHF
NA	TRBJ2-2	16	TRBV7-3	NA	TGTGCCAGCAGCCTAAACGGGGGGCTCAACACCGGGGAGCTGTTTTTT	CASSLNGGLNTGELFF
NA	TRBJ1-4	14	TRBV19	NA	TGTGCCAGTACCGAGACAGGCCAAAATGAAAAACTGTTTTTT	CASTETGQNEKLFF
NA	TRBJ1-1	14	TRBV13	few	TGTGCCAGCAGCTTAGTTTTGGCCCTCACTGAAGCTTTCTTT	CASSLVLALTEAFF
NA	TRBJ1-1	12	TRBV5-6	NA	TGTGCCAGCAGCTTGATAGTCACTGAAGCTTTCTTT	CASSLIVTEAFF
NA	TRBJ2-3	14	TRBV7-9	NA	TGTGCCAGCAGCTTAATCATAGAGGGAGATACGCAGTATTTT	CASSLIIEGDTQYF
TRBD2	TRBJ2-7	16	TRBV5-4	NA	TGTGCCAGCAGCCCCATTAGGAGCGGGGGGTCCTACGAGCAGTACTTC	CASSPIRSGGSYEQYF
NA	TRBJ2-3	12	TRBV7-9	NA	TGTGCCAGCAGCTCCGTCACAGATACGCAGTATTTT	CASSSVTDTQYF
NA	TRBJ1-6	16	TRBV4-3	NA	TGCGCCAGCAGCCAAGTTGGAAGAGACAATAATTCACCCCTCCACTTT	CASSQVGRDNNSPLHF
NA	TRBJ1-2	15	TRBV4-3	NA	TGCGCCAGTAGCCAAGATCGGGCAGGGGACTATGGCTACACCTTC	CASSQDRAGDYGYTF
TRBD1	TRBJ1-1	14	TRBV11-3	NA	TGTGCCAGCAGCTTGGGACAGGGGAACACTGAAGCTTTCTTT	CASSLGQGNTEAFF
NA	TRBJ2-7	12	TRBV11-2	NA	TGTGCCAGCAAAGCAGGGTCCGTCGAGCAGTACTTC	CASKAGSVEQYF
TRBD1	TRBJ2-7	14	TRBV7-2	NA	TGTGCCAGCAGCTTACCCGGGACAGAATACGAGCAGTACTTC	CASSLPGTEYEQYF
NA	TRBJ1-1	14	TRBV7-9	few	TGTGCCAGCAGCTTAGTACCTGAACGGACTGAAGCTTTCTTT	CASSLVPERTEAFF
TRBD1	TRBJ2-2	15	TRBV7-3	once	TGTGCCAGCAGCTCCGGGACAGGGTCAACCGGGGAGCTGTTTTTT	CASSSGTGSTGELFF
TRBD1	TRBJ2-7	13	TRBV18	NA	TGTGCCAGCTCACCAGACAGGGACTACGAGCAGTACTTC	CASSPDRDYEQYF
TRBD1	TRBJ2-5	17	TRBV7-2	NA	TGTGCCAGCAGCTTAGCGGAATACAGGGGGTTGGAGGAGACCCAGTACTTC	CASSLAEYRGLEETQYF
NA	TRBJ2-3	15	TRBV27	NA	TGTGCCAGCAGTAGCCGGGACACTTACACAGATACGCAGTATTTT	CASSSRDTYTDTQYF
TRBD1	TRBJ1-2	15	TRBV7-6	NA	TGTGCCAGCAGCTCCCGCGGCAGGGGGATGGGCGGCTACACCTTC	CASSSRGRGMGGYTF
NA	TRBJ2-3	15	TRBV7-3	NA	TGTGCCAGCAGCTTAGCGGCCATGAGGGCAGATACGCAGTATTTT	CASSLAAMRADTQYF
NA	TRBJ2-3	14	TRBV13	NA	TGTGCCAGCAGCTCGGACTTTGTTACAGATACGCAGTATTTT	CASSSDFVTDTQYF
TRBD1	TRBJ1-2	15	TRBV7-9	NA	TGTGCCAGCAGCTTAGCCCGGGACAGGGGATATGGCTACACCTTC	CASSLARDRGYGYTF
NA	TRBJ1-5	15	TRBV12-1	NA	TGTGCCAGCGCCGGACCCCGTCGGGAGGATCAGCCCCAGCATTTT	CASAGPRREDQPQHF